This T cell receptor (beta chain) was documented in a study of neoadjuvant anti-PD-1 for oral cavity cancer. Whole-study context: Before surgery, most patients got three to four biweekly 3 mg/kg nivolumab doses.

About this clone itself: As yet, its antigen is unknown.

Time point described: after neoadjuvant nivolumab, at surgical resection. General study results and limits: Post-nivolumab, blood T cell clonality was significantly elevated in non-responders.

V trimming: 3 bases; J trimming: 8 bases; junction bases outside the gene matches: 12. The CDR3 covers 17 residues. Germline CDR1 and CDR2: SGDLS and YYNGEE. Clones were sequenced by immunoSEQ multiplex PCR, and TCRdb holds only the in-frame ones, with some missing. Of some 14,000 clones listed, around 80% were seen once; the top ten hold under 2.5%. The sequenced sample was PBMCs, obtained after nivolumab (anti-PD-1) treatment. The chain couples TRBV9 to TRBJ2-1, with TRBD2 matching 12 bases. The TCR originated in a person between 35 and 79 years old with oral cavity squamous cell carcinoma. The CDR3 loop reads CASSEGTSGLPFDEQFF. Here the CDR3 DNA reads TGTGCCAGCAGCGAGGGGACTAGCGGGCTCCCCTTCGATGAGCAGTTCTTC. The full variable domain, in which reference TRBV9 and TRBJ2-1 provide the parts outside the CDR3, is DSGVTQTPKHLITATGQRVTLRCSPRSGDLSVYWYQQSLDQGLQFLIQYYNGEERAKGNILERFSAQQFPDLHSELNLSSLELGDSALYFCASSEGTSGLPFDEQFFGPGTRLTVL.